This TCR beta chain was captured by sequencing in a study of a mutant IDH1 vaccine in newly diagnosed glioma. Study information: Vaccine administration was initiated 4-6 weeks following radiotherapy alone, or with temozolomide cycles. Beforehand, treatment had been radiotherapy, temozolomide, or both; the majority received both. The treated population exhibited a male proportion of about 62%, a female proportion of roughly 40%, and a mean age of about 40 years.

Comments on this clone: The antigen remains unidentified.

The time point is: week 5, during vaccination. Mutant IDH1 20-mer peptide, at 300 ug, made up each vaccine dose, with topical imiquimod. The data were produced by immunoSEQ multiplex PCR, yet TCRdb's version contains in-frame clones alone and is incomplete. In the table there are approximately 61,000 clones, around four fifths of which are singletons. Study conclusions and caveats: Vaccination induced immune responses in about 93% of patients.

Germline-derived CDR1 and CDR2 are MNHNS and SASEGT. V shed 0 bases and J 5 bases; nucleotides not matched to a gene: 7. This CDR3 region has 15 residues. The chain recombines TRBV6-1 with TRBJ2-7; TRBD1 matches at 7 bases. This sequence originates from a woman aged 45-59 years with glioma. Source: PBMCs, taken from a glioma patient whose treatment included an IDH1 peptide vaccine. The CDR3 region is CASSEASGGFDEQYF. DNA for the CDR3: TGTGCCAGCAGTGAAGCGTCAGGGGGATTCGACGAGCAGTACTTC.